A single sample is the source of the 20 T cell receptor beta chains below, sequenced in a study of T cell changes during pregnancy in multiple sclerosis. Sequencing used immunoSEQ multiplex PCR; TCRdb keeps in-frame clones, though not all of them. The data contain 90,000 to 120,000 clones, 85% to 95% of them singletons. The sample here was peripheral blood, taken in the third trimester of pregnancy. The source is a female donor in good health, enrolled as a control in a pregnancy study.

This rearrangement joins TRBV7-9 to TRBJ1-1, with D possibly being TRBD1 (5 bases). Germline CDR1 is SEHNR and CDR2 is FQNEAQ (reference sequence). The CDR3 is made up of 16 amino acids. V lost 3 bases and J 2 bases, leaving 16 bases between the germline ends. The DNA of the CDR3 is TGTGCCAGCAGCTTTACCGGACGGAGGGGAAACACTGAAGCTTTCTTT. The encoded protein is CASSFTGRRGNTEAFF.

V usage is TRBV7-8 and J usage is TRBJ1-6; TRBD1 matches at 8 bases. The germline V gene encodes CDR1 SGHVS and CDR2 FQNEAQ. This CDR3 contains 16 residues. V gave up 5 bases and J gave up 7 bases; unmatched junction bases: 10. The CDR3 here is CASSPRTGTVNSPLHF. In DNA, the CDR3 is TGTGCCAGCAGCCCCCGGACAGGGACAGTGAATTCACCCCTCCACTTT.

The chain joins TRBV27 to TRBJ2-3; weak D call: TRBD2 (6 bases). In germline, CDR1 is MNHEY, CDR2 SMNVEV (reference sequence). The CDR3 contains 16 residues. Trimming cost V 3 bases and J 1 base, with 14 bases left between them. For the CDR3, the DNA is TGTGCCAGCAGTTTGGTTAGGGACTTAGGCACAGATACGCAGTATTTT. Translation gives CASSLVRDLGTDTQYF.

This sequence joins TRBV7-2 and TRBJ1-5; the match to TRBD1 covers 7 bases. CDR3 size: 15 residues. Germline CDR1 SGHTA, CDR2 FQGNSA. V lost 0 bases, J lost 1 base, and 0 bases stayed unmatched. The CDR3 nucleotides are TGTGCCAGCAGCTTAGCAGGGGGCAGCAATCAGCCCCAGCATTTT. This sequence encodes CASSLAGGSNQPQHF.

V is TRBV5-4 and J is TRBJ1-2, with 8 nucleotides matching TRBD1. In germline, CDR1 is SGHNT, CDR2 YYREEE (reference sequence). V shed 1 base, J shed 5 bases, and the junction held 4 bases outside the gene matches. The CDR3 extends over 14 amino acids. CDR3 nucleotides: TGTGCCAGCAGCTTGTTGCAGGGGGCGTATGGCTACACCTTC. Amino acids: CASSLLQGAYGYTF.

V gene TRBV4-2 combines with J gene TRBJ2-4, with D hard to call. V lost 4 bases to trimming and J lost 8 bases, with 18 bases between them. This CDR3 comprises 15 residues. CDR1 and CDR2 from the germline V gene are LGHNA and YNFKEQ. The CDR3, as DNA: TGTGCCAGCAGCCCCTCTGGCTCAGGCTCGCACATTCAGTACTTC. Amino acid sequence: CASSPSGSGSHIQYF.

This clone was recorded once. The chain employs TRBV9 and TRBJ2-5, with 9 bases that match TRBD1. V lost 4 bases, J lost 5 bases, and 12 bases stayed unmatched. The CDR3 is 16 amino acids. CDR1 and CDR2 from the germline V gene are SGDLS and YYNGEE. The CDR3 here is CASSILTGGRGETQYF. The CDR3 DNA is TGTGCCAGCAGCATTTTGACAGGGGGAAGGGGTGAGACCCAGTACTTC.

CDR3 bases: TGTGCCAGCAGCGGATTTCCGGGACAGGACACTGAAGCTTTCTTT. Translating it yields CASSGFPGQDTEAFF. The chain is built from TRBV5-4 and TRBJ1-1; 8 bases fit TRBD1. V lost 4 bases to trimming and J lost 3 bases; unmatched junction nucleotides: 8. In germline, CDR1 is SGHNT, CDR2 YYREEE (reference sequence). This CDR3 spans 15 amino acids.

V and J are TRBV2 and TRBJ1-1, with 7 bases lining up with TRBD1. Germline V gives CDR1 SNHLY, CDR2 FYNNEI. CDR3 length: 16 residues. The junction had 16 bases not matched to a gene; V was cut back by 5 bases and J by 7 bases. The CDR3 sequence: CASSPPDREAVDEAFF. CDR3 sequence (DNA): TGTGCCAGCAGTCCCCCAGACAGGGAGGCTGTTGATGAAGCTTTCTTT.

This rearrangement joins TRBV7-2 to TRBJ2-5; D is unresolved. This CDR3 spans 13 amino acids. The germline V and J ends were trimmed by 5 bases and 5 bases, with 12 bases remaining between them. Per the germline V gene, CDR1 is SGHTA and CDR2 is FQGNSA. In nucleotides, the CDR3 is TGTGCCAGCAGCCCTTCAGTGTCCGAGACCCAGTACTTC. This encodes CASSPSVSETQYF. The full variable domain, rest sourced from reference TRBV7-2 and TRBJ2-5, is GAGVSQSPSNKVTEKGKDVELRCDPISGHTALYWYRQSLGQGLEFLIYFQGNSAPDKSGLPSDRFSAERTGGSVSTLTIQRTQQEDSAVYLCASSPSVSETQYFGPGTRLLVL.

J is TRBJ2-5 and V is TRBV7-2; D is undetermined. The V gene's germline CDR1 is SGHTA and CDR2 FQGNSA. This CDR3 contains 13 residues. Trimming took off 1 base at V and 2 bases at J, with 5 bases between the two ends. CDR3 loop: CASSLVLQETQYF. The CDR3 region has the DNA TGTGCCAGCAGCTTAGTCCTGCAAGAGACCCAGTACTTC. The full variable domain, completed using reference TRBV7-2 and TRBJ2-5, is GAGVSQSPSNKVTEKGKDVELRCDPISGHTALYWYRQSLGQGLEFLIYFQGNSAPDKSGLPSDRFSAERTGGSVSTLTIQRTQQEDSAVYLCASSLVLQETQYFGPGTRLLVL.

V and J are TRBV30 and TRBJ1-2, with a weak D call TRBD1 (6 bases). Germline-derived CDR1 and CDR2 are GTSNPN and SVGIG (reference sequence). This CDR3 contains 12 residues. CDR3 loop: CAWAQGVDGYTF. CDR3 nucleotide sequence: TGTGCTTGGGCACAGGGCGTGGATGGCTACACCTTC. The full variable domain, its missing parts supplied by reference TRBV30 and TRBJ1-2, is SQTIHQWPATLVQPVGSPLSLECTVEGTSNPNLYWYRQAAGRGLQLLFYSVGIGQISSEVPQNLSASRPQDRQFILSSKKLLLSDSGFYLCAWAQGVDGYTFGSGTRLTVV.

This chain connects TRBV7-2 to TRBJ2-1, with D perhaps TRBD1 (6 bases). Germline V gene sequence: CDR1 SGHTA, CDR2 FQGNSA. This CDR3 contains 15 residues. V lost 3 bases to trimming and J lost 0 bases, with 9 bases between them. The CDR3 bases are TGTGCCAGCAGCTTTAGGGGGAGCTCCTACAATGAGCAGTTCTTC. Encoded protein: CASSFRGSSYNEQFF.

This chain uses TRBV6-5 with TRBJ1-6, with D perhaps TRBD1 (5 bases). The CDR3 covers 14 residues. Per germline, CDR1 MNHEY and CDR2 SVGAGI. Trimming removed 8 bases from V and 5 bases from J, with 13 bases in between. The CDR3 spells CASRVDSHNSPLHF. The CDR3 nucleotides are TGTGCCAGCCGCGTAGACAGCCATAATTCACCCCTCCACTTT.

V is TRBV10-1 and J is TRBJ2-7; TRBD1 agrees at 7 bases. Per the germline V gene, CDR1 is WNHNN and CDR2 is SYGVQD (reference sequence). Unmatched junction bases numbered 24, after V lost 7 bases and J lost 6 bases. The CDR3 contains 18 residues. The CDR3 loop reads CASTKGASIKPQVAEQYF. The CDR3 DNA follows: TGCGCCAGCACCAAGGGGGCCAGCATCAAGCCTCAGGTCGCCGAGCAGTACTTC.

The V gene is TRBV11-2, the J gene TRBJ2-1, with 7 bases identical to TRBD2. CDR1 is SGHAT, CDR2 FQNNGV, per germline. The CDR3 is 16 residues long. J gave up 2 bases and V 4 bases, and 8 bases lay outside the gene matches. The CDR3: CASSSVGAGAYNEQFF. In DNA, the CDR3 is TGTGCCAGCAGCTCCGTCGGGGCGGGGGCCTACAATGAGCAGTTCTTC.

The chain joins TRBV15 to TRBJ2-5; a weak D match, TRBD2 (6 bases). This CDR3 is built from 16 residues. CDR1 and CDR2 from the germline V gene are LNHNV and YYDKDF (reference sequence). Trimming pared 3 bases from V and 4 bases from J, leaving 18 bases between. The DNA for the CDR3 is TGTGCCACCAGCAGGGGGCGGAGGGAATTTCGAGAGACCCAGTACTTC. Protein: CATSRGRREFRETQYF.

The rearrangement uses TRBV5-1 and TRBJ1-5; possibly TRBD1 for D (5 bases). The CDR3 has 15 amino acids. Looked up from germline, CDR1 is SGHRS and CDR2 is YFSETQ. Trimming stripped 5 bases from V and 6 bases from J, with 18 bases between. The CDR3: CASRTDPGGGQPQHF. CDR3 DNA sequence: TGCGCCAGCAGAACGGACCCCGGCGGGGGTCAGCCCCAGCATTTT. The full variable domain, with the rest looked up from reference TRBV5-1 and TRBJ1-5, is KAGVTQTPRYLIKTRGQQVTLSCSPISGHRSVSWYQQTPGQGLQFLFEYFSETQRNKGNFPGRFSGRQFSNSRSEMNVSTLELGDSALYLCASRTDPGGGQPQHFGDGTRLSIL.

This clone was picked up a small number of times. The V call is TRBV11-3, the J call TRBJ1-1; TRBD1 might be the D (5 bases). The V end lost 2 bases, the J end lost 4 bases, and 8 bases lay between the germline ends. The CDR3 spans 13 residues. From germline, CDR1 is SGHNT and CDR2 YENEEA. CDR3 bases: TGTGCCAGCAGCTTACAGGGCGGCACTGAAGCTTTCTTT. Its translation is CASSLQGGTEAFF.

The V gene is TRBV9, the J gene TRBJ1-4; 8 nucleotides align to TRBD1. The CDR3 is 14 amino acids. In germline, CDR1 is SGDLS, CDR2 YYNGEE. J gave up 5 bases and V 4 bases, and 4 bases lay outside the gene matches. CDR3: CASSSTGGNEKLFF. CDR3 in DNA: TGTGCCAGCAGCTCTACAGGGGGAAATGAAAAACTGTTTTTT.